One and the same sample provided the 27 T cell receptor beta chains below, sequenced in a study of T cell responses to AZD1222 COVID-19 vaccine (dated by TCRdb to 2020 to 2022). The library was generated by the immunoSEQ multiplex PCR assay. TCRdb holds this immuneACCESS table with in-frame rearrangements only. Some clones are missing; in checked studies, unresolved V genes explain under half, and the rest has no known cause. Across this sample there are 90,000 to 150,000 clones, with about 90% seen only once. Just under 10% of the sample is taken by the ten largest. The sample's time point label is to be understood as: baseline before first vaccination. This material consisted of peripheral blood, taken on day 0 of AZD1222 vaccination. The receptors were sampled from an adult in good health.

The chain links TRBV15 to TRBJ1-2; no firm D call. The ends were cut back, 1 base at V and 2 bases at J, with 11 bases in the middle. This CDR3 region has 15 residues. Per germline, CDR1 LNHNV and CDR2 YYDKDF (reference sequence). This CDR3 is CATSRGFTGNYGYTF. CDR3 coding DNA: TGTGCCACCAGCAGAGGGTTTACGGGGAACTATGGCTACACCTTC.

This clone has a handful of counts. This chain connects TRBV5-1 to TRBJ1-6; tentative D call: TRBD1 (6 bases). The CDR3 totals 16 residues. Trimming stripped 3 bases from V and 0 bases from J, with 10 bases between. Germline-derived CDR1 and CDR2 are SGHRS and YFSETQ. The CDR3 nucleotides are TGCGCCAGCAGCTCCCAGGGGAGCTCCTATAATTCACCCCTCCACTTT. Translating it yields CASSSQGSSYNSPLHF.

J is TRBJ2-6 and V is TRBV28; 7 bases match TRBD1. Trimming took 6 bases from V and 1 from J; bases not matched to a gene: 18. CDR3 length: 20 residues. CDR1 is MDHEN, CDR2 SYDVKM, per germline. CDR3 amino acids: CASRRPPGTVNKSGANVLTF. The DNA of the CDR3 is TGTGCCAGCAGGCGCCCCCCCGGGACAGTAAATAAATCTGGGGCCAACGTCCTGACTTTC.

The chain joins TRBV2 to TRBJ2-2; no firm D call. V was pared by 4 bases and J by 0 bases, with 9 bases between. The CDR3 is 15 amino acids. The germline V gene has CDR1 SNHLY and CDR2 FYNNEI. CDR3 DNA sequence: TGTGCCAGCAGTGCGGATTCCGCGAACACCGGGGAGCTGTTTTTT. Amino acid sequence: CASSADSANTGELFF.

This sequence joins TRBV28 and TRBJ2-7; D is uncertain. CDR1 MDHEN and CDR2 SYDVKM come from the germline V gene. The CDR3 consists of 10 residues. V lost 3 bases to trimming and J lost 4 bases, with 1 base between them. The CDR3 sequence: CASSLYEQYF. CDR3 sequence (DNA): TGTGCCAGCAGTTTGTACGAGCAGTACTTC.

The CDR3 is CAWSRVQGASNTEAFF. DNA of the CDR3: TGTGCCTGGAGTAGAGTACAGGGGGCGTCGAACACTGAAGCTTTCTTT. This chain uses TRBV30 with TRBJ1-1, with TRBD1 identical over 9 bases. J gave up 1 base and V 2 bases, and 8 bases lay outside the gene matches. This CDR3 has 16 amino acids. CDR1 is GTSNPN and CDR2 is SVGIG in the germline V gene (reference sequence).

This chain links TRBV30 with TRBJ2-3, with D possibly being TRBD1 (6 bases). V dropped 0 bases and J dropped 8 bases, with 12 bases sitting between them. The germline V gene has CDR1 GTSNPN and CDR2 SVGIG (reference sequence). The CDR3 spans 13 residues. CDR3 region: CAWSVNRDGTQYF. Written as DNA, the CDR3 is TGTGCCTGGAGTGTCAACAGGGATGGTACGCAGTATTTT.

The V gene is TRBV19, the J gene TRBJ2-3; D unresolved. Per germline, CDR1 LNHDA and CDR2 SQIVND (reference sequence). Deletions cut 2 bases from V and 1 base from J, with 10 bases between. The CDR3 runs to 15 residues. CDR3: CASSIKGMGTDTQYF. CDR3 nucleotide sequence: TGTGCCAGTAGTATAAAAGGAATGGGCACAGATACGCAGTATTTT. The full variable domain, in which reference TRBV19 and TRBJ2-3 provide the parts outside the CDR3, is DGGITQSPKYLFRKEGQNVTLSCEQNLNHDAMYWYRQDPGQGLRLIYYSQIVNDFQKGDIAEGYSVSREKKESFPLTVTSAQKNPTAFYLCASSIKGMGTDTQYFGPGTRLTVL.

The chain links TRBV5-4 to TRBJ1-1; 11 bases are shared with TRBD1. Germline V CDR1 and CDR2: SGHNT, YYREEE (reference sequence). J lost 4 bases, V lost 4 bases, and 6 bases had no gene match. The CDR3 spans 15 residues. The CDR3 loop is CASSAAGTGGTEAFF. Here the CDR3 DNA reads TGTGCCAGCAGCGCGGCCGGGACAGGGGGCACTGAAGCTTTCTTT.

V usage is TRBV5-1 and J usage is TRBJ2-7, with 7 bases fitting TRBD1. The CDR3 totals 14 residues. CDR1 is SGHRS and CDR2 is YFSETQ in the germline V gene. The trim removed 3 bases at V and 7 bases at J, leaving 10 bases unmatched. This chain's CDR3 is CASSSGTELSEQYF. The CDR3 DNA reads TGCGCCAGCAGCTCCGGGACAGAGCTGAGTGAGCAGTACTTC.

The gene calls are TRBV3-1 (or the pseudogene TRBV3-2) and TRBJ1-4; D remains ambiguous. The germline gives CDR1 LGHDT, CDR2 YNNKEL (reference sequence). The CDR3 extends over 13 amino acids. V shed 1 base and J shed 5 bases, with 5 bases lying between them. CDR3 sequence (DNA): TGTGCCAGCAGCCAAGTCCCCAATGAAAAACTGTTTTTT. Its protein is CASSQVPNEKLFF.

The rearrangement joins TRBV11-2 to TRBJ2-7; 7 bases fit TRBD1. The CDR3 has 15 residues. Germline V gene lookup returns CDR1 SGHAT and CDR2 FQNNGV. The trim removed 3 bases at V and 0 bases at J, leaving 5 bases unmatched. CDR3 in DNA: TGTGCCAGCAGCTTCCCGACAGGGAGCTCCTACGAGCAGTACTTC. This encodes CASSFPTGSSYEQYF.

The chain employs TRBV27 and TRBJ2-5, with D perhaps matching TRBD1 (5 bases). The V end was cut by 0 bases, the J end by 7 bases, with 15 bases between. CDR3 length: 15 amino acids. Per the germline V gene, CDR1 is MNHEY and CDR2 is SMNVEV (reference sequence). CDR3 residues: CASSLSTGDWGTQYF. The CDR3 DNA reads TGTGCCAGCAGTTTATCCACAGGCGATTGGGGGACCCAGTACTTC.

The CDR3: CASSGQALNNEQFF. As DNA, the CDR3 is TGTGCCAGCAGTGGACAGGCACTTAACAATGAGCAGTTCTTC. The rearrangement links TRBV2 to TRBJ2-1; possible D gene TRBD1, 6 bases. The CDR3 sequence is 14 residues long. V lost 4 bases and J lost 5, with 12 bases in between. Germline CDR1 and CDR2: SNHLY and FYNNEI.

The rearrangement joins TRBV27 to TRBJ2-7; weak D call: TRBD2 (6 bases). V was pared by 3 bases and J by 2 bases, with 14 bases between. The length of the CDR3 is 15 residues. Germline V gene lookup returns CDR1 MNHEY and CDR2 SMNVEV (reference sequence). The CDR3 DNA reads TGTGCCAGCAGTTTTTCAGGTGCGGGGACCTACGAGCAGTACTTC. The encoded protein is CASSFSGAGTYEQYF.

The V call is TRBV30, the J call TRBJ1-2, with D possibly matching TRBD1 (5 bases). The CDR3 consists of 15 residues. Germline-derived CDR1 and CDR2 are GTSNPN and SVGIG (reference sequence). Trimming cost V 0 bases and J 1 base, with 12 bases left between them. The DNA of the CDR3 is TGTGCCTGGAGTGTACTGGGGCATAGTAACTATGGCTACACCTTC. Amino acids: CAWSVLGHSNYGYTF.

The chain combines TRBV4-1 with TRBJ1-2; D may be TRBD1 (6 bases). The CDR3 extends over 15 amino acids. The germline V gene has CDR1 MGHRA and CDR2 YSYEKL. The ends were cut back, 1 base at V and 5 bases at J, with 14 bases in the middle. CDR3 region: CASSQVVGARYGYTF. The CDR3 DNA follows: TGCGCCAGCAGCCAAGTGGTGGGGGCGCGATATGGCTACACCTTC.

This rearrangement joins TRBV18 to TRBJ1-2, with unresolved D. Germline V lookup: CDR1 KGHSH, CDR2 LQKENI. The CDR3 extends over 14 amino acids. The V and J ends lost 2 bases and 5 bases respectively, with 12 bases between them. The CDR3 protein is CASSPEGAGYGYTF. The CDR3 DNA sequence: TGTGCCAGCTCACCAGAGGGCGCGGGGTATGGCTACACCTTC.

The chain has TRBV27 and TRBJ1-6; D uncertain. Germline-derived CDR1 and CDR2 are MNHEY and SMNVEV (reference sequence). V was pared by 0 bases and J by 9 bases, with 15 bases between. This CDR3 comprises 16 residues. CDR3: CASSLSVGLVSSPLHF. The CDR3 region has the DNA TGTGCCAGCAGTTTATCGGTTGGACTCGTAAGTTCACCCCTCCACTTT.

This clone was detected once. The V call is TRBV24-1, the J call TRBJ1-1; no firm D call. Trimming pared 9 bases from V and 1 base from J, leaving 8 bases between. This CDR3 contains 12 residues. Germline CDR1 reads KGHDR; CDR2 reads SFDVKD. CDR3 region: CATRGSNTEAFF. The CDR3 nucleotides are TGTGCCACCCGCGGATCGAACACTGAAGCTTTCTTT.

The sample holds one count of this clone. This chain uses TRBV7-2 with TRBJ2-7, with D hard to call. Germline CDR1 is SGHTA and CDR2 is FQGNSA. The V end was cut by 2 bases, the J end by 0 bases, with 11 bases between. The CDR3 is made up of 15 amino acids. The CDR3 sequence: CASSLSVADSYEQYF. DNA for the CDR3: TGTGCCAGCAGCTTATCCGTTGCGGACTCCTACGAGCAGTACTTC.

The J gene is TRBJ2-7, the V gene TRBV29-1; possible D gene TRBD1, 6 bases. This CDR3 is 14 amino acids long. Germline CDR1 and CDR2: SQVTM and ANQGSEA. With 1 base removed from V and 1 base from J, the gap between germline ends came to 11 bases. The CDR3 loop is CSVEGVRGSYEQYF. Here the CDR3 DNA reads TGCAGCGTTGAAGGAGTGAGGGGGTCCTACGAGCAGTACTTC.

The rearrangement uses TRBV7-9 and TRBJ1-4, with 9 bases identical to TRBD1. CDR1 is SEHNR, CDR2 FQNEAQ, per germline (reference sequence). The CDR3 totals 13 residues. The ends lost 10 bases at V and 8 bases at J; junction bases unmatched: 8. The CDR3: CAIPTGGREKLFF. In DNA, the CDR3 is TGTGCCATCCCGACAGGGGGGAGAGAAAAACTGTTTTTT.

This clone was counted once. The V call is TRBV5-1, the J call TRBJ2-7; D possibly uses TRBD1 or TRBD2 (5 bases each). This CDR3 has 12 amino acids. CDR1 and CDR2 (germline): SGHRS, YFSETQ. The V end lost 7 bases, the J end lost 9 bases, and 17 bases lay between the germline ends. The CDR3 protein is CASGPYGDVQYF. CDR3 DNA sequence: TGCGCCAGCGGTCCTTATGGGGACGTGCAGTACTTC.

The genes are TRBV6-5 and TRBJ1-2, with TRBD1 as a possible D gene (5 bases). Germline CDR1 is MNHEY and CDR2 is SVGAGI. There are 13 residues in the CDR3. Between the trimmed V and J ends, which lost 4 bases and 7 bases, there was a span of 13 bases. In DNA, the CDR3 is TGTGCCAGCAGTTCCGGCGGGACCGGTGGCTACACCTTC. Translating gives CASSSGGTGGYTF.

The chain links TRBV25-1 to TRBJ1-1; weak D call: TRBD1 (6 bases). The length of the CDR3 is 17 residues. Trimming stripped 1 base from V and 1 base from J, with 16 bases between. Germline CDR1 reads MGHDK; CDR2 reads SYGVNS. CDR3 amino acids: CASSESGGGQPNTEAFF. CDR3 DNA: TGTGCCAGCAGTGAATCGGGTGGCGGACAGCCGAACACTGAAGCTTTCTTT.

The chain is built from TRBV6-5 and TRBJ2-1; 9 bases fit TRBD2. CDR1 and CDR2 (germline): MNHEY, SVGAGI. The CDR3 runs 16 residues. With V trimmed by 4 bases and J by 2 bases, 6 bases remained unmatched. CDR3 in DNA: TGTGCCAGCAGTTTAGGTGGCGGGGGGGCCTACAATGAGCAGTTCTTC. Its protein product is CASSLGGGGAYNEQFF.